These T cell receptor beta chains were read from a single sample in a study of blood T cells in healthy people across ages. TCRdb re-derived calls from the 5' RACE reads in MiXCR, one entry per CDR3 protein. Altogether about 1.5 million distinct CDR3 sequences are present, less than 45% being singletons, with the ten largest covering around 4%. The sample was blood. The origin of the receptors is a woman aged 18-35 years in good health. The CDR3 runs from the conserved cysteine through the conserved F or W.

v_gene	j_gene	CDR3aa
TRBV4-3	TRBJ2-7	CASSRGQGEAYEQYF
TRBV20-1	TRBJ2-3	CSARDGHASTDTQYF
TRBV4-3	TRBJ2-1	CPSSHPTSGSRFYEQFF
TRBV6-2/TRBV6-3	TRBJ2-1	CASSRAASSYNEQFF
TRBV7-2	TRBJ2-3	CASSRDVGTDTQYF
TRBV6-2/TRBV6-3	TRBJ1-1	CAGIGFSNTEAFF
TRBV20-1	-	CSASKRLAGDEQYF
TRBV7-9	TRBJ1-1	CASSSMTGPGGNTEAFF
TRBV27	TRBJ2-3	CASSPFNRGPQYF
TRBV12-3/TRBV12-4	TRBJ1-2	CASSFDVVPLDYGYTF
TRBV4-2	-	CASSQDLGQGNQETQYF
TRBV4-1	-	CASSRRTISSYNEQYF
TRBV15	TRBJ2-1	CATSREGARFHEQFF
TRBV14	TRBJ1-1	CASSHWGQGAEGAEAFF
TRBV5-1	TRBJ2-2	CASSSDRLYTGELFF
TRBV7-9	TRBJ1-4	CASSLVIGQNEKLFF